This T cell receptor beta chain is drawn from a study of cytomegalovirus exposure and HLA in healthy donors. With 60 Vbeta and 13 Jbeta primers, the PCR was carried out. Assay used: immunoSEQ multiplex PCR; TCRdb lists only in-frame clones, some missing. The table records roughly 110,000 clones, more than 75% of them present only once. Study-level results: Earlier findings revealed that most TCR beta V segments proved productive either about 90% or about 30% of the time.

In regard to this clone: Its antigen is unidentified.

CDR3 size: 15 residues. The germline V gene encodes CDR1 SGDLS and CDR2 YYNGEE. The V end lost 3 bases, the J end lost 7 bases, and 19 bases lay between the germline ends. The sequencing input was PBMCs. This sequence joins TRBV9 and TRBJ1-2; D may be TRBD1 (5 bases). The sequence came from a man under 40 in good health and CMV-seropositive. The CDR3 loop reads CASSGTRAPGGGYTF. DNA for the CDR3: TGTGCCAGCAGCGGGACGCGGGCGCCGGGGGGTGGCTACACCTTC.